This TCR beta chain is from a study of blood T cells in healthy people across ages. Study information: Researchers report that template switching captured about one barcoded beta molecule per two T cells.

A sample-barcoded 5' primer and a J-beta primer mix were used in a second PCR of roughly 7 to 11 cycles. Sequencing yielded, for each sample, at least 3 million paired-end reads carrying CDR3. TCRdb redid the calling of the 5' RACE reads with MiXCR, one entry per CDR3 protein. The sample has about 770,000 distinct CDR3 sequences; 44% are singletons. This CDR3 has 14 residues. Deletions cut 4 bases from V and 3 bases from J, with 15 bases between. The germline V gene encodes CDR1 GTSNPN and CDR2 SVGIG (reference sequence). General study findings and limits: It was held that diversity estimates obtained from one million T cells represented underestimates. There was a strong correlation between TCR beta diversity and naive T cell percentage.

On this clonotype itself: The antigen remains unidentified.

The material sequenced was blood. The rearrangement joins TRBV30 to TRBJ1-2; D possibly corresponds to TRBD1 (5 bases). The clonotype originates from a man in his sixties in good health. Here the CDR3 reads CAWTGRERDYGYTF. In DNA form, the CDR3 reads TGTGCCTGGACAGGGAGGGAAAGAGACTATGGCTACACCTTC.